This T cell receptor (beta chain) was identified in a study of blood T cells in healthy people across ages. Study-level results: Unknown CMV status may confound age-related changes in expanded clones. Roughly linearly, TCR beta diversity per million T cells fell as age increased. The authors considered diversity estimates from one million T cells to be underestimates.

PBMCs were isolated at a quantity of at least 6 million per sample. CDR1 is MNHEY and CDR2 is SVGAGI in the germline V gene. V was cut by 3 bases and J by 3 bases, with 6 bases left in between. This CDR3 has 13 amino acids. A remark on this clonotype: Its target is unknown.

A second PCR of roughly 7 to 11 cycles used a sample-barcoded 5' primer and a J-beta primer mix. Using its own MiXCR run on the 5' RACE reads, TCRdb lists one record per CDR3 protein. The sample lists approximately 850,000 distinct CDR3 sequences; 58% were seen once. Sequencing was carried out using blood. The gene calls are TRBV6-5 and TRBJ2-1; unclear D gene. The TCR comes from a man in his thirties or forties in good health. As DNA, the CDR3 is TGTGCCAGCAGTTATGGGGTCTACAATGAGCAGTTCTTC. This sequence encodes CASSYGVYNEQFF.